Below, 26 T cell receptor beta chains from the same sample are listed, as sequenced in a study of cytomegalovirus exposure and HLA in healthy donors. Researchers ran the PCR with 60 Vbeta and 13 Jbeta primers. Produced via immunoSEQ multiplex PCR; TCRdb's table is partial and in-frame only. Among approximately 200,000 clones listed, roughly 85% were seen once. Sequencing was performed on PBMCs. These receptors originate from a woman between 45 and 60 years old in good health and CMV-seronegative.

The chain employs TRBV30 and TRBJ2-7, with 9 bases fitting TRBD1. Trimming cost V 0 bases and J 5 bases; bases outside gene matches: 8. CDR1 is GTSNPN and CDR2 is SVGIG in the germline V gene (reference sequence). The CDR3 length is 15 residues. The CDR3 DNA follows: TGTGCCTGGAGTGTACTTGGACAGGGGAGAAACGAGCAGTACTTC. It codes for CAWSVLGQGRNEQYF.

The chain links TRBV7-6 to TRBJ2-4, with TRBD1 matching 9 bases. This CDR3 region has 16 residues. V was clipped by 1 base and J by 5 bases; unmatched bases: 6. Germline V lookup: CDR1 SGHVS, CDR2 FNYEAQ. The CDR3 DNA reads TGTGCCAGCAGCTTAGGTACACAGGGGGCCCAAAACATTCAGTACTTC. The encoded protein is CASSLGTQGAQNIQYF.

The chain is built from TRBV6-5 and TRBJ2-1; the match to TRBD2 covers 9 bases. Germline V gene data show CDR1 as MNHEY and CDR2 as SVGAGI. This CDR3 is 15 amino acids long. V was pared by 6 bases and J by 3 bases, with 6 bases of the junction left unmatched. CDR3 nucleotide sequence: TGTGCCAGCAGCAGCGGGAGGAGCTTCTACAATGAGCAGTTCTTC. It encodes CASSSGRSFYNEQFF.

This clone has more than one count but fewer than ten. This rearrangement joins TRBV7-9 to TRBJ2-7; D ambiguous. Deletions cut 1 base from V and 3 bases from J, with 4 bases between. Germline V gene sequence: CDR1 SEHNR, CDR2 FQNEAQ (reference sequence). This CDR3 contains 12 residues. The CDR3 DNA follows: TGTGCCAGCAGCTTAGACAACTACGAGCAGTACTTC. Protein sequence: CASSLDNYEQYF.

The CDR3 DNA follows: TGTGCCAGCAGCGCGGACATCTTAGTGGGCCAGCCCCAGCATTTT. Translation: CASSADILVGQPQHF. The genes are TRBV6-1 and TRBJ1-5; tentatively, D is TRBD1 (5 bases). V gave up 6 bases and J gave up 7 bases, with 19 bases separating them. This CDR3 is 15 amino acids long. Germline V lookup: CDR1 MNHNS, CDR2 SASEGT.

This clone came up a few times. The CDR3 region is CASSLEGWEQYF. The CDR3 nucleotides are TGTGCCAGCAGTTTGGAGGGATGGGAGCAGTACTTC. This chain connects TRBV28 to TRBJ2-7, with D perhaps TRBD2 (6 bases). The length of the CDR3 is 12 residues. Germline lookup yields CDR1 MDHEN and CDR2 SYDVKM. The ends were cut back, 3 bases at V and 7 bases at J, with 10 bases in the middle.

This clone came up once. This sequence joins TRBV15 and TRBJ1-3; the D gene is possibly TRBD1 (5 bases). V lost 3 bases and J 2 bases, leaving 8 bases between the germline ends. Per the germline V gene, CDR1 is LNHNV and CDR2 is YYDKDF (reference sequence). The CDR3 is made up of 14 amino acids. CDR3 sequence reads: CATSSGGTGNTIYF. CDR3 sequence (DNA): TGTGCCACCAGCAGCGGGGGAACTGGAAACACCATATATTTT. Complete variable domain (other parts from reference TRBV15 and TRBJ1-3): DAMVIQNPRYQVTQFGKPVTLSCSQTLNHNVMYWYQQKSSQAPKLLFHYYDKDFNNEADTPDNFQSRRPNTSFCFLDIRSPGLGDTAMYLCATSSGGTGNTIYFGEGSWLTVV.

The chain recombines TRBV10-3 with TRBJ1-4, with D perhaps matching TRBD1 (5 bases). Germline lookup yields CDR1 ENHRY and CDR2 SYGVKD. This CDR3 is 13 amino acids long. Trimming took 11 bases from V and 8 from J, leaving 18 bases between them. CDR3 sequence: CASWGREGEKLFF. The CDR3 region has the DNA TGTGCCTCATGGGGGAGGGAAGGAGAAAAACTGTTTTTT.

V usage is TRBV28 and J usage is TRBJ2-7; perhaps TRBD2 as D (8 bases). The germline CDR1 and CDR2 sequences are MDHEN and SYDVKM. This CDR3 spans 15 amino acids. The V and J ends lost 5 bases and 2 bases respectively, with 16 bases between them. Here the CDR3 DNA reads TGTGCCAGCAGTGCGGGGGGACAGAACACCTACGAGCAGTACTTC. Translating gives CASSAGGQNTYEQYF.

The J gene is TRBJ2-1, the V gene TRBV6-4; 14 bases are shared with TRBD2. The CDR3 extends over 14 amino acids. Trimming cost V 3 bases and J 8 bases; bases outside gene matches: 0. The germline V gene has CDR1 MRHNA and CDR2 SNTAGT. The CDR3 DNA reads TGTGCCAGCAGTGAGGGACTAGCGGGAGATGAGCAGTTCTTC. Amino acids: CASSEGLAGDEQFF.

CDR3 DNA sequence: TGTGCCAGCAGCTTAAACGGGAGGGAGACCCAGTACTTC. Its translation: CASSLNGRETQYF. The V call is TRBV7-6, the J call TRBJ2-5; 7 nucleotides line up with TRBD2. Germline-derived CDR1 and CDR2 are SGHVS and FNYEAQ. CDR3 length equals 13 residues. J lost 5 bases, V lost 2 bases, and 2 bases had no gene match.

CDR3 region: CASSLAQLAGVTGELFF. The CDR3 DNA is TGTGCCAGCAGCTTAGCGCAGTTAGCGGGAGTCACCGGGGAGCTGTTTTTT. The rearrangement uses TRBV7-2 and TRBJ2-2, with TRBD2 matching over 9 bases. The CDR3 extends over 17 amino acids. The junction had 6 bases not matched to a gene; V was cut back by 0 bases and J by 4 bases. From germline, CDR1 is SGHTA and CDR2 FQGNSA. The complete variable domain, with remaining parts taken from reference TRBV7-2 and TRBJ2-2, reads GAGVSQSPSNKVTEKGKDVELRCDPISGHTALYWYRQSLGQGLEFLIYFQGNSAPDKSGLPSDRFSAERTGGSVSTLTIQRTQQEDSAVYLCASSLAQLAGVTGELFFGEGSRLTVL.

V usage is TRBV18 and J usage is TRBJ1-4, with 12 bases matching TRBD1. The J segment lost 3 bases and the V segment lost 5 bases, leaving 7 bases of the junction unmatched. The germline V gene encodes CDR1 KGHSH and CDR2 LQKENI. This CDR3 has 17 amino acids. The CDR3 is CASSTGTGGPANEKLFF. DNA of the CDR3: TGTGCCAGCTCAACCGGGACAGGGGGCCCGGCTAATGAAAAACTGTTTTTT.

The chain recombines TRBV14 with TRBJ1-5, with TRBD1 identical over 7 bases. V dropped 4 bases and J dropped 1; count of bases not matched to a gene: 7. The V gene's germline CDR1 is SGHDN and CDR2 FVKESK. This CDR3 contains 16 residues. CDR3 DNA sequence: TGTGCCAGCAGCCGTAAGACAGGGCGCAGCAATCAGCCCCAGCATTTT. Its protein product is CASSRKTGRSNQPQHF.

This chain uses TRBV7-2 with TRBJ2-1; unclear D gene. The CDR3 sequence is 15 residues long. Trimming took 5 bases from V and 0 from J, leaving 11 bases between them. Germline CDR1 reads SGHTA; CDR2 reads FQGNSA. The CDR3 DNA reads TGTGCCAGCAGCCCTGTTGCGGTCTCCTACAATGAGCAGTTCTTC. This translates into CASSPVAVSYNEQFF.

J is TRBJ2-7 and V is TRBV4-3, with a possible D match to TRBD2 (6 bases). The CDR3 extends over 15 amino acids. V was trimmed by 0 bases and J by 2 bases, leaving 11 bases between them. CDR1 LGHNA and CDR2 YSLEER come from the germline V gene. The CDR3 sequence: CASSQDVEGAYEQYF. The CDR3, as DNA: TGCGCCAGCAGCCAAGATGTGGAGGGTGCCTACGAGCAGTACTTC.

The chain is built from TRBV19 and TRBJ2-3; D gene ambiguous. Germline CDR1 LNHDA, CDR2 SQIVND (reference sequence). The V end lost 7 bases, the J end lost 5 bases, and 19 bases lay between the germline ends. This CDR3 has 15 residues. DNA of the CDR3: TGTGCCAGTATGTCTGGTGGAGTTATTCGAGATACGCAGTATTTT. It encodes CASMSGGVIRDTQYF.

The chain couples TRBV10-1 to TRBJ2-5, with 10 bases lining up with TRBD2. The CDR3 runs 16 residues. V dropped 6 bases and J dropped 5; count of bases not matched to a gene: 12. The V gene's germline CDR1 is WNHNN and CDR2 SYGVQD (reference sequence). CDR3: CASSPAGGPDTETQYF. In nucleotides, the CDR3 is TGCGCCAGCAGCCCAGCGGGAGGGCCAGATACGGAGACCCAGTACTTC.

This rearrangement joins TRBV6-6 to TRBJ2-7, with TRBD2 matching over 8 bases. Germline trimming cut 6 bases from V and 6 bases from J; bases unmatched to any gene: 7. The V gene's germline CDR1 is MNHNY and CDR2 SVGAGI (reference sequence). The CDR3 totals 13 residues. The CDR3 protein is CASRGLGSSEQYF. The DNA for the CDR3 is TGTGCCAGCAGGGGACTAGGCTCTAGCGAGCAGTACTTC.

The V call is TRBV19, the J call TRBJ1-5; D is ambiguous. Germline V gene sequence: CDR1 LNHDA, CDR2 SQIVND (reference sequence). This CDR3 comprises 14 residues. V gave up 10 bases and J gave up 2 bases, with 15 bases separating them. In DNA form, the CDR3 reads TGTGCCACCCGCCGGGGAGGACGCAATCAGCCCCAGCATTTT. Translated: CATRRGGRNQPQHF.

The rearrangement joins TRBV2 to TRBJ2-7; 7 bases are a match to TRBD1. Germline lookup yields CDR1 SNHLY and CDR2 FYNNEI. Trimming at V came to 3 bases and at J to 3 bases, leaving 5 bases not matched to a gene. This CDR3 contains 14 residues. The CDR3 DNA is TGTGCCAGCAGTGAGGACAGGCAGGGCTACGAGCAGTACTTC. As protein: CASSEDRQGYEQYF.

The rearrangement uses TRBV18 and TRBJ1-1; unclear D gene. Per germline, CDR1 KGHSH and CDR2 LQKENI. The CDR3 has 14 residues. Trimming pared 0 bases from V and 0 bases from J, leaving 5 bases between. CDR3 nucleotide sequence: TGTGCCAGCTCACCACCCCCGTTGAACACTGAAGCTTTCTTT. It yields the protein CASSPPPLNTEAFF. Full variable domain (rest looked up from reference TRBV18 and TRBJ1-1): NAGVMQNPRHLVRRRGQEARLRCSPMKGHSHVYWYRQLPEEGLKFMVYLQKENIIDESGMPKERFSAEFPKEGPSILRIQQVVRGDSAAYFCASSPPPLNTEAFFGQGTRLTVV.

The genes are TRBV7-2 and TRBJ1-6, with D unresolved. This CDR3 contains 12 residues. Germline assignment: CDR1 SGHTA and CDR2 FQGNSA. V was cut by 5 bases and J by 4 bases, with 3 bases left in between. CDR3 sequence: CASSLYNSPLHF. CDR3 nucleotides: TGTGCCAGCAGCCTGTATAATTCACCCCTCCACTTT.

V and J are TRBV19 and TRBJ2-7; D may be TRBD1 (5 bases). This CDR3 contains 17 residues. The V gene's germline CDR1 is LNHDA and CDR2 SQIVND (reference sequence). V lost 3 bases to trimming and J lost 3 bases, with 21 bases between them. The CDR3: CASSIEAGFLGRYEQYF. As DNA, the CDR3 is TGTGCCAGTAGTATCGAGGCAGGGTTCTTAGGACGCTACGAGCAGTACTTC.

The rearrangement joins TRBV28 to TRBJ1-1, with 7 bases aligning to TRBD1. Unmatched junction bases numbered 10, after V lost 5 bases and J lost 4 bases. Per germline, CDR1 MDHEN and CDR2 SYDVKM. The CDR3 spans 15 residues. The CDR3 DNA follows: TGTGCCAGCAGTCCCCAGTCACAGGGGCGCACTGAAGCTTTCTTT. It codes for CASSPQSQGRTEAFF.

V is TRBV7-6 and J is TRBJ2-1, with D possibly matching TRBD1 (5 bases). This CDR3 comprises 15 residues. Trimming removed 2 bases from V and 1 base from J, with 9 bases in between. Germline CDR1 SGHVS, CDR2 FNYEAQ. The CDR3 DNA is TGTGCCAGCAGCTTATTGGCAGGGTCCTACAATGAGCAGTTCTTC. Protein product: CASSLLAGSYNEQFF.